Shown below are 23 T cell receptor beta chains from a single sample sequenced in a study of graft-versus-host responses after intestinal transplantation. Assay: immunoSEQ multiplex PCR; the TCRdb copy retains only in-frame clones and omits some. The profile shows some 85,000 clones, around 93% of them singletons. These receptors have no known antigen. Specimen: unstimulated CD8+ T cells sorted from spleen or lymph node cells, collected before transplant. The source of these receptors is a human donor who was the organ donor for an intestinal transplant.

This rearrangement joins TRBV4-1 to TRBJ2-2; TRBD2 matches 9 bases. CDR3 length: 15 amino acids. Trimming at V came to 0 bases and at J to 4 bases, leaving 0 bases not matched to a gene. Germline lookup yields CDR1 MGHRA and CDR2 YSYEKL. The CDR3, as DNA: TGCGCCAGCAGCCAAGAACTAGCGGGCACCGGGGAGCTGTTTTTT. Translation: CASSQELAGTGELFF.

The rearrangement uses TRBV15 and TRBJ1-6; 11 bases are shared with TRBD1. Germline V gives CDR1 LNHNV, CDR2 YYDKDF (reference sequence). V lost 0 bases, J lost 6 bases, and 7 bases stayed unmatched. This CDR3 is built from 18 residues. The CDR3 region is CATSRDRGQGVFNSPLHF. In DNA form, the CDR3 reads TGTGCCACCAGCAGAGATAGGGGACAGGGGGTTTTTAATTCACCCCTCCACTTT.

This sequence joins TRBV4-1 and TRBJ2-1; possible D gene TRBD2, 5 bases. The germline V gene has CDR1 MGHRA and CDR2 YSYEKL. This CDR3 contains 14 residues. The V and J ends lost 0 bases and 5 bases respectively, with 8 bases between them. CDR3 protein: CASSQDTRDNEQFF. As DNA, the CDR3 is TGCGCCAGCAGCCAAGATACTAGGGACAATGAGCAGTTCTTC.

The chain joins TRBV27 to TRBJ2-7; D unresolved. The CDR3 length is 13 residues. V was cut by 4 bases and J by 0 bases, with 7 bases left in between. The germline CDR1 and CDR2 sequences are MNHEY and SMNVEV (reference sequence). CDR3 residues: CASSSGRSYEQYF. The CDR3 bases are TGTGCCAGCAGTTCGGGTCGCTCCTACGAGCAGTACTTC.

This chain joins TRBV9 and TRBJ2-1, with a weak D call TRBD2 (6 bases). Germline lookup yields CDR1 SGDLS and CDR2 YYNGEE. The CDR3 length is 15 residues. The germline V and J ends were trimmed by 6 bases and 6 bases, with 19 bases remaining between them. The CDR3 loop reads CASTPSRGHGNEQFF. The CDR3 DNA sequence: TGTGCCAGCACCCCCTCGCGGGGTCACGGCAATGAGCAGTTCTTC.

The rearrangement links TRBV2 to TRBJ2-7, with TRBD1 identical over 7 bases. The germline CDR1 and CDR2 sequences are SNHLY and FYNNEI. V gave up 5 bases and J gave up 1 base; unmatched junction bases: 2. The CDR3 sequence is 13 residues long. CDR3 amino acids: CASSPGQSYEQYF. The DNA for the CDR3 is TGTGCCAGCAGTCCGGGACAGTCCTACGAGCAGTACTTC.

This clone has just one count. V and J are TRBV27 and TRBJ2-1; 7 bases fit TRBD2. J lost 4 bases, V lost 6 bases, and 6 bases had no gene match. The germline gives CDR1 MNHEY, CDR2 SMNVEV (reference sequence). The CDR3 spans 14 residues. Written as DNA, the CDR3 is TGTGCCAGCAGGGGGACTAACCTATACAATGAGCAGTTCTTC. Its translation is CASRGTNLYNEQFF.

Details on this clone: The conserved closing phenylalanine or tryptophan is absent in this CDR3, likely reflecting a read error. V gene TRBV4-3 combines with J gene TRBJ2-2; D is possibly TRBD2 (5 bases). This CDR3 has 18 amino acids. V lost 5 bases to trimming and J lost 3 bases, with 22 bases between them. Germline V gives CDR1 LGHNA, CDR2 YSLEER. The CDR3 is CASSFAPRMLRDTGELFS. The CDR3 bases are TGCGCCAGCAGCTTTGCCCCAAGAATGTTGAGGGACACCGGGGAGCTGTTTTCT.

Note on this clone: Distinct nucleotide sequences in the sample also encode this CDR3. The chain carries TRBV4-3 and TRBJ2-5, with 7 bases aligning to TRBD2. Germline loops: CDR1 LGHNA, CDR2 YSLEER. The CDR3 is 15 residues long. Unmatched junction bases numbered 13, after V lost 11 bases and J lost 1 base. In DNA, the CDR3 is TGCGCCCCCCGGGCACTAGCGTCTTCCCAAGAGACCCAGTACTTC. Protein: CAPRALASSQETQYF.

J is TRBJ2-7 and V is TRBV4-1; the match to TRBD2 covers 12 bases. Germline trimming cut 4 bases from V and 2 bases from J; bases unmatched to any gene: 3. This CDR3 is built from 15 residues. Germline lookup yields CDR1 MGHRA and CDR2 YSYEKL. Here the CDR3 DNA reads TGCGCCAGCAGCCCCAGGACTAGCGGGGCCTACGAGCAGTACTTC. It specifies CASSPRTSGAYEQYF.

The chain uses TRBV27 and TRBJ1-5; D ambiguous. The germline V gene has CDR1 MNHEY and CDR2 SMNVEV (reference sequence). This CDR3 spans 14 amino acids. Trimming shortened V by 4 bases and J by 2 bases, and 9 bases separated the two germline ends. The CDR3 DNA reads TGTGCCAGCAGTTCCAACTCGGGCAATCAGCCCCAGCATTTT. Its translation is CASSSNSGNQPQHF.

This clone has a single count. The chain recombines TRBV6-1 with TRBJ2-2, with 9 bases aligning to TRBD1. The length of the CDR3 is 15 residues. V lost 6 bases, J lost 3 bases, and 5 bases stayed unmatched. Germline V gene data show CDR1 as MNHNS and CDR2 as SASEGT. The CDR3 nucleotides read TGTGCCAGCAGCTACCGGGACAGGGACACCGGGGAGCTGTTTTTT. This gives the protein CASSYRDRDTGELFF.

The chain joins TRBV6-1 to TRBJ1-2; a possible D gene is TRBD1 (6 bases). V dropped 3 bases and J dropped 4 bases, with 12 bases sitting between them. The germline CDR1 and CDR2 sequences are MNHNS and SASEGT. The CDR3 length is 14 residues. As DNA, the CDR3 is TGTGCCAGCAGTGACAGGGGTTATAGCTATGGCTACACCTTC. It translates to CASSDRGYSYGYTF.

The gene calls are TRBV28 and TRBJ2-5; 14 nucleotides line up with TRBD2. This CDR3 is built from 15 residues. Germline-derived CDR1 and CDR2 are MDHEN and SYDVKM. Losses at the gene ends were 3 bases for V and 6 bases for J; bases not matched to a gene: 3. CDR3: CASSLGTSGGQTQYF. CDR3 in DNA: TGTGCCAGCAGTTTGGGGACTAGCGGGGGTCAGACCCAGTACTTC.

V is TRBV7-9 and J is TRBJ2-5; 9 bases line up with TRBD1. Looked up from germline, CDR1 is SEHNR and CDR2 is FQNEAQ (reference sequence). J lost 4 bases, V lost 5 bases, and 8 bases had no gene match. The CDR3 covers 15 residues. The CDR3 DNA reads TGTGCCAGCAGCCGAACAGGGGGCGCTGTAGAGACCCAGTACTTC. It encodes CASSRTGGAVETQYF.

The genes are TRBV27 and TRBJ1-2; 10 bases line up with TRBD1. Germline loops: CDR1 MNHEY, CDR2 SMNVEV (reference sequence). The CDR3 covers 15 residues. The junction had 1 base not matched to a gene; V was cut back by 1 base and J by 2 bases. This CDR3 reads CASSLWTGGNYGYTF. In DNA, the CDR3 is TGTGCCAGCAGTTTATGGACAGGGGGAAACTATGGCTACACCTTC.

This CDR3 is CASSQEGAGGYPYEQYF. The CDR3 DNA sequence: TGCGCCAGCAGCCAAGAAGGTGCGGGGGGGTACCCCTACGAGCAGTACTTC. The genes are TRBV4-3 and TRBJ2-7; 9 bases agree with TRBD2. The CDR3 is made up of 17 amino acids. V lost 0 bases and J lost 2; bases outside the gene matches: 8. The germline V gene has CDR1 LGHNA and CDR2 YSLEER.

The chain recombines TRBV28 with TRBJ2-7; 7 nucleotides agree with TRBD1. Losses at the gene ends were 6 bases for V and 8 bases for J; bases not matched to a gene: 22. CDR1 is MDHEN and CDR2 is SYDVKM in the germline V gene. CDR3 length: 17 amino acids. The CDR3 loop is CASSGYHRQGGRAQQYF. DNA for the CDR3: TGTGCCAGCAGCGGGTACCATCGACAGGGCGGGCGGGCTCAGCAGTACTTC. Supplemented by reference TRBV28 and TRBJ2-7, the full variable domain reads DVKVTQSSRYLVKRTGEKVFLECVQDMDHENMFWYRQDPGLGLRLIYFSYDVKMKEKGDIPEGYSVSREKKERFSLILESASTNQTSMYLCASSGYHRQGGRAQQYFGPGTRLTVT.

The chain joins TRBV7-9 to TRBJ2-4, with D hard to call. The V and J ends lost 4 bases and 4 bases respectively, with 11 bases between them. Germline V gives CDR1 SEHNR, CDR2 FQNEAQ (reference sequence). This CDR3 is 14 amino acids long. The CDR3 spells CASSSGVYKNIQYF. CDR3 in DNA: TGTGCCAGCAGCTCCGGTGTTTATAAAAACATTCAGTACTTC. Looking up the rest from reference TRBV7-9 and TRBJ2-4 gives the full variable domain: DTGVSQNPRHKITKRGQNVTFRCDPISEHNRLYWYRQTLGQGPEFLTYFQNEAQLEKSRLLSDRFSAERPKGSFSTLEIQRTEQGDSAMYLCASSSGVYKNIQYFGAGTRLSVL.

The V and J genes are TRBV27 and TRBJ2-3; 8 positions match TRBD1. The CDR3 contains 16 residues. Germline lookup yields CDR1 MNHEY and CDR2 SMNVEV (reference sequence). J gave up 4 bases and V 6 bases, and 12 bases lay outside the gene matches. CDR3 amino acids: CASSSQDRVGSDTQYF. CDR3 DNA: TGTGCCAGCAGCTCCCAGGACAGGGTGGGCTCAGATACGCAGTATTTT.

This chain joins TRBV7-3 and TRBJ2-3; D gene uncertain. The ends were cut back, 2 bases at V and 2 bases at J, with 5 bases in the middle. This CDR3 contains 13 residues. Germline loops: CDR1 SGHTA, CDR2 FQGTGA. The CDR3 DNA sequence: TGTGCCAGCAGCTTATCTCCCACAGATACGCAGTATTTT. This sequence encodes CASSLSPTDTQYF.

This clone has only a few counts. The chain combines TRBV7-6 with TRBJ2-7, with 7 bases lining up with TRBD2. The CDR3 spans 16 residues. V shed 6 bases and J 0 bases; nucleotides not matched to a gene: 11. CDR1 and CDR2 (germline): SGHVS, FNYEAQ. CDR3 residues: CASSPLLAAPSYEQYF. The CDR3 nucleotides read TGTGCCAGCAGTCCCCTTCTAGCGGCCCCCTCCTACGAGCAGTACTTC.

V is TRBV28 and J is TRBJ1-2; TRBD1 aligns across 8 bases. There are 16 residues in the CDR3. The germline V gene encodes CDR1 MDHEN and CDR2 SYDVKM. Losses at the gene ends were 5 bases for V and 4 bases for J; bases not matched to a gene: 12. CDR3 sequence: CASSPTLGDRLYGYTF. In nucleotides, the CDR3 is TGTGCCAGCAGTCCTACCCTTGGGGACAGGCTCTATGGCTACACCTTC.